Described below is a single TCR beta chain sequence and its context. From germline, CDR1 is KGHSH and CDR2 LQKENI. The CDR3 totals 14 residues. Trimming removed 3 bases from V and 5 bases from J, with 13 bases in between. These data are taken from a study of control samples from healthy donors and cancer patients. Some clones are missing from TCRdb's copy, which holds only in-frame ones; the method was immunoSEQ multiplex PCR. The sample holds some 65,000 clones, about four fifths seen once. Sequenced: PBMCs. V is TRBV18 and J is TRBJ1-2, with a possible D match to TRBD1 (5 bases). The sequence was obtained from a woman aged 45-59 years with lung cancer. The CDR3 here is CASSPQAGWYGYTF. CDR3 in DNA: TGTGCCAGCTCACCCCAAGCAGGGTGGTATGGCTACACCTTC.